The 25 T cell receptor beta chains below all came from one sample that was sequenced in a study of cytomegalovirus exposure and HLA in healthy donors (dated by TCRdb to 2016 to 2017). The library came from the immunoSEQ multiplex PCR assay. For the multiplex PCR, a mixture combining 60 forward primers for TCR Vbeta segments and 13 reverse primers for TCR Jbeta segments was used. What TCRdb holds here is the immuneACCESS table cut down to in-frame rearrangements. Part of the clones is not present; checked against another copy, under half of the missing clones reflect an unresolved V gene, and the others are unexplained. The sample includes some 200,000 clones, with less than 85% observed a single time. Together, the top ten hold 0.55% to 0.75% of the sample. The sequenced material came from PBMCs. Every receptor here comes from a man between 18 and 29 years old in good health and CMV-seronegative.

The V and J genes are TRBV5-8 and TRBJ2-5, with 9 bases identical to TRBD2. The junction had 15 bases not matched to a gene; V was cut back by 4 bases and J by 5 bases. This CDR3 is 17 amino acids long. Germline V lookup: CDR1 SGHTS, CDR2 YDEGEE. The CDR3 nucleotides are TGTGCCAGCAGCGGGGGACTAGCTTATATTGAAAAGGAGACCCAGTACTTC. Its translation: CASSGGLAYIEKETQYF. The full variable domain, its missing parts supplied by reference TRBV5-8 and TRBJ2-5, is EAGVTQSPTHLIKTRGQQATLRCSPISGHTSVYWYQQALGLGLQFLLWYDEGEERNRGNFPPRFSGRQFPNYSSELNVNALELEDSALYLCASSGGLAYIEKETQYFGPGTRLLVL.

In the case of this clone: Germline and junction disagree at one end, which may indicate a read error. The V call is TRBV7-9, the J call TRBJ1-4; D is unresolved. This CDR3 spans 17 amino acids. Germline CDR1 is SEHNR and CDR2 is FQNEAQ (reference sequence). For the CDR3, the DNA is TGTTCCAGCAGACCCCTGTACGGGGTAAGGACTAATGAAAAACTGTTTTTT. Protein sequence: CSSRPLYGVRTNEKLFF.

The chain recombines TRBV19 with TRBJ1-2; D is unclear. Trimming shortened V by 5 bases and J by 4 bases, and 11 bases separated the two germline ends. Germline CDR1 LNHDA, CDR2 SQIVND (reference sequence). There are 13 residues in the CDR3. The CDR3 reads CASSPDGAYGYTF. The CDR3 region has the DNA TGTGCCAGTAGTCCTGACGGAGCCTATGGCTACACCTTC. Combining the CDR3 with reference TRBV19 and TRBJ1-2 gives the whole variable domain DGGITQSPKYLFRKEGQNVTLSCEQNLNHDAMYWYRQDPGQGLRLIYYSQIVNDFQKGDIAEGYSVSREKKESFPLTVTSAQKNPTAFYLCASSPDGAYGYTFGSGTRLTVV.

CDR3 bases: TGCGCCAGCAGCTTCTACCCTACAGCTTACAATGAGCAGTTCTTC. It specifies CASSFYPTAYNEQFF. The genes are TRBV5-1 and TRBJ2-1; D uncertain. CDR1 and CDR2 from the germline V gene are SGHRS and YFSETQ. This CDR3 comprises 15 residues. V shed 2 bases and J shed 4 bases, with 13 bases lying between them. Full variable domain (outside the CDR3, taken from reference TRBV5-1 and TRBJ2-1): KAGVTQTPRYLIKTRGQQVTLSCSPISGHRSVSWYQQTPGQGLQFLFEYFSETQRNKGNFPGRFSGRQFSNSRSEMNVSTLELGDSALYLCASSFYPTAYNEQFFGPGTRLTVL.

The J gene is TRBJ2-3, the V gene TRBV27, with no clear D. This CDR3 region has 17 residues. CDR1 is MNHEY and CDR2 is SMNVEV in the germline V gene (reference sequence). V lost 0 bases, J lost 1 base, and 14 bases lay in between. CDR3 loop: CASSLSIGTAGTDTQYF. Here the CDR3 DNA reads TGTGCCAGCAGTTTATCGATTGGCACAGCTGGCACAGATACGCAGTATTTT.

The chain is built from TRBV28 and TRBJ2-7; 13 bases map to TRBD2. Germline assignment: CDR1 MDHEN and CDR2 SYDVKM. The CDR3 extends over 15 amino acids. The V gene end was trimmed by 5 bases and the J gene end by 5 bases; junction bases not matched to a gene: 6. DNA for the CDR3: TGTGCCAGCAGTCAACCGACTAGCGGGAGGAACGAGCAGTACTTC. Its protein product is CASSQPTSGRNEQYF.

This clone was seen more than once but under ten times. This chain links TRBV15 with TRBJ1-5; TRBD1 might be the D (5 bases). Trimming left V 5 bases short and J 1 base short, with 15 bases between. The CDR3 is 16 amino acids. Germline V gene lookup returns CDR1 LNHNV and CDR2 YYDKDF (reference sequence). The CDR3: CATSPFAGQSNQPQHF. Written as DNA, the CDR3 is TGTGCCACCAGCCCCTTTGCAGGGCAAAGCAATCAGCCCCAGCATTTT.

This chain connects TRBV4-1 to TRBJ2-7; tentative D call: TRBD1 (6 bases). Germline-derived CDR1 and CDR2 are MGHRA and YSYEKL. The CDR3 sequence is 18 residues long. The V end was cut by 0 bases, the J end by 0 bases, with 18 bases between. The CDR3 sequence is CASSQDPSTGIISYEQYF. As DNA, the CDR3 is TGCGCCAGCAGCCAAGACCCCTCCACAGGGATCATCTCCTACGAGCAGTACTTC.

The chain employs TRBV19 and TRBJ2-2, with 8 bases that match TRBD1. Germline V lookup: CDR1 LNHDA, CDR2 SQIVND (reference sequence). The trim removed 4 bases at V and 5 bases at J, leaving 9 bases unmatched. This CDR3 spans 16 amino acids. The CDR3 region is CASSTWRQGRTGELFF. The CDR3 nucleotides read TGTGCCAGTAGTACGTGGAGACAGGGGCGAACCGGGGAGCTGTTTTTT. Filled out from reference TRBV19 and TRBJ2-2, the complete variable domain reads DGGITQSPKYLFRKEGQNVTLSCEQNLNHDAMYWYRQDPGQGLRLIYYSQIVNDFQKGDIAEGYSVSREKKESFPLTVTSAQKNPTAFYLCASSTWRQGRTGELFFGEGSRLTVL.

The chain is built from TRBV28 and TRBJ2-7; 11 bases are a match to TRBD1. Trimming at V came to 7 bases and at J to 4 bases, leaving 6 bases not matched to a gene. The germline V gene encodes CDR1 MDHEN and CDR2 SYDVKM. This CDR3 region has 14 residues. CDR3 coding DNA: TGTGCCAGCACTAAGGACAGGGGGCCGTACGAGCAGTACTTC. Translation: CASTKDRGPYEQYF.

A few counts support this clone. The chain carries TRBV20-1 and TRBJ1-4, with D unclear. CDR1 is DFQATT, CDR2 SNEGSKA, per germline (reference sequence). Trimming took 5 bases from V and 7 from J, leaving 8 bases between them. CDR3 length: 11 residues. CDR3 residues: CSAPLGEKLFF. DNA of the CDR3: TGCAGTGCTCCCCTAGGTGAAAAACTGTTTTTT.

The V gene is TRBV7-2, the J gene TRBJ1-1; no definite D call. Germline V lookup: CDR1 SGHTA, CDR2 FQGNSA. This CDR3 region has 15 residues. Between the trimmed V and J ends, which lost 1 base and 0 bases, there was a span of 9 bases. The CDR3 spells CASSLGQIMNTEAFF. Written as DNA, the CDR3 is TGTGCCAGCAGCTTAGGCCAGATTATGAACACTGAAGCTTTCTTT.

The chain is built from TRBV19 and TRBJ2-3; 9 nucleotides match TRBD2. The CDR3 runs 17 residues. V trimming: 2 bases; J trimming: 4 bases; junction bases outside the gene matches: 10. The germline gives CDR1 LNHDA, CDR2 SQIVND (reference sequence). The CDR3 DNA sequence: TGTGCCAGTAGTATAAGGTGGGGCGGGAGGGCCCCAGATACGCAGTATTTT. This translates into CASSIRWGGRAPDTQYF.

The V call is TRBV19, the J call TRBJ1-4, with a weak D call TRBD1 (6 bases). V dropped 7 bases and J dropped 8 bases, with 20 bases sitting between them. CDR1 LNHDA and CDR2 SQIVND come from the germline V gene (reference sequence). There are 15 residues in the CDR3. The CDR3 DNA is TGTGCCAGTACCCTGAGACAGGATGGTGGGGAAAAACTGTTTTTT. Translation: CASTLRQDGGEKLFF.

A single count supports this clone. V is TRBV15 and J is TRBJ2-1; 11 positions match TRBD2. The V gene end was trimmed by 5 bases and the J gene end by 6 bases; junction bases not matched to a gene: 6. The CDR3 length is 15 residues. In germline, CDR1 is LNHNV, CDR2 YYDKDF (reference sequence). Here the CDR3 reads CATSSTSGSLNEQFF. The DNA of the CDR3 is TGTGCCACCAGCTCCACTAGCGGGAGTCTCAATGAGCAGTTCTTC.

This sequence joins TRBV27 and TRBJ2-3, with TRBD2 matching 7 bases. Germline V gene sequence: CDR1 MNHEY, CDR2 SMNVEV (reference sequence). This CDR3 contains 15 residues. V was pared by 5 bases and J by 1 base, with 6 bases of the junction left unmatched. The CDR3 nucleotides are TGTGCCAGCAGTCCTCGTCTAGCGGGCACAGATACGCAGTATTTT. Residues: CASSPRLAGTDTQYF.

The genes are TRBV13 and TRBJ2-1; TRBD1 matches at 10 bases. Germline V lookup: CDR1 PRHDT, CDR2 FYEKMQ (reference sequence). Trimming took 5 bases from V and 9 from J; bases not matched to a gene: 13. The CDR3 extends over 16 amino acids. The CDR3 nucleotides are TGTGCCAGCAGCCGCCGACAGGGGGCGCGAGTAATTGAGCAGTTCTTC. Translation: CASSRRQGARVIEQFF.

The V call is TRBV6-5, the J call TRBJ1-2, with 7 bases fitting TRBD1. The CDR3 loop spans 12 amino acids. CDR1 and CDR2 from the germline V gene are MNHEY and SVGAGI. Trimming cost V 2 bases and J 7 bases; bases outside gene matches: 1. CDR3 DNA sequence: TGTGCCAGCAGTTACAGGGGGCTTGGCTACACCTTC. Amino acids: CASSYRGLGYTF.

This chain connects TRBV27 to TRBJ2-1; the D gene is possibly TRBD2 (5 bases). V was cut by 5 bases and J by 8 bases, with 13 bases left in between. Germline V CDR1 and CDR2: MNHEY, SMNVEV (reference sequence). The CDR3 spans 13 residues. CDR3 nucleotides: TGTGCCAGCAGTACTACTAGAACCCATGAGCAGTTCTTC. It encodes CASSTTRTHEQFF.

The J gene is TRBJ2-7, the V gene TRBV6-6; D remains unclear. The germline V gene has CDR1 MNHNY and CDR2 SVGAGI (reference sequence). V dropped 5 bases and J dropped 4 bases, with 12 bases sitting between them. The CDR3 runs to 13 residues. This CDR3 reads CASSLPTPYEQYF. As DNA, the CDR3 is TGTGCCAGCAGTCTTCCTACTCCGTACGAGCAGTACTTC.

The V gene is TRBV6-5, the J gene TRBJ2-7; D call uncertain. CDR1 MNHEY and CDR2 SVGAGI come from the germline V gene. With 0 bases removed from V and 1 base from J, the gap between germline ends came to 10 bases. The CDR3 contains 15 residues. The chain's CDR3 is CASSYSGRPSYEQYF. The CDR3 DNA sequence: TGTGCCAGCAGTTACTCGGGCAGGCCTTCCTACGAGCAGTACTTC.

The rearrangement links TRBV5-1 to TRBJ1-2; TRBD1 is a possible D gene (6 bases). The CDR3 is 16 amino acids. The ends were cut back, 0 bases at V and 2 bases at J, with 14 bases in the middle. Germline values: CDR1 SGHRS, CDR2 YFSETQ. The CDR3 is CASSLEGHSLNYGYTF. The CDR3 region has the DNA TGCGCCAGCAGCTTGGAGGGACACTCTCTCAACTATGGCTACACCTTC.

The chain is built from TRBV19 and TRBJ1-5; the match to TRBD1 covers 9 bases. The junction had 13 bases not matched to a gene; V was cut back by 7 bases and J by 0 bases. Germline CDR1 reads LNHDA; CDR2 reads SQIVND (reference sequence). The CDR3 has 18 amino acids. The CDR3 protein is CASTPPLGQGISNQPQHF. The CDR3 DNA follows: TGTGCCAGTACCCCGCCCCTCGGACAGGGGATTAGCAATCAGCCCCAGCATTTT.

The chain links TRBV7-9 to TRBJ2-5, with D maybe TRBD1 (6 bases). The CDR3 spans 15 residues. Trimming removed 4 bases at V and 2 bases at J, with 14 bases between. Germline assignment: CDR1 SEHNR and CDR2 FQNEAQ (reference sequence). The CDR3 DNA follows: TGTGCCAGCAGCTCACGGACAGATACGCAAGAGACCCAGTACTTC. Translation: CASSSRTDTQETQYF.

This clone was observed a few times. The chain recombines TRBV19 with TRBJ2-1; a weak D match, TRBD1 (5 bases). The CDR3 consists of 15 residues. Germline V gives CDR1 LNHDA, CDR2 SQIVND (reference sequence). V lost 5 bases, J lost 3 bases, and 14 bases lay in between. CDR3 coding DNA: TGTGCCAGTAGTGTTGGGGCAGTTAGCTACAATGAGCAGTTCTTC. This gives the protein CASSVGAVSYNEQFF.